These T cell receptor beta chains were read from a single sample in a study of neurological immune-mediated disorders. TCRdb reanalysed the 5' RACE reads using MiXCR and keeps one entry per CDR3 protein. The table has about 53,000 distinct CDR3 sequences, approximately 9.2% seen once. Material: PBMCs. Receptor source: a woman aged 40 to 49 in good health. Both conserved end residues are part of each CDR3. The order of the fields is clone size, V gene, J gene, D gene, CDR3 DNA, CDR3 protein. D genes are given only for firm matches. A row's size may be missing; if present it is once, few, many or a size class.

>many|TRBV14|TRBJ2-1|TRBD2
TGTGCCAGCAGCCAGCTGGGGCGGGGGGCGTCATACAATGAGCAGTTCTTC
CASSQLGRGASYNEQFF
>many|TRBV20-1|TRBJ2-1|TRBD2
TGCAGTGCTTTGACTAGCGGGAACCACAATGAGCAGTTCTTC
CSALTSGNHNEQFF
>many|TRBV2|TRBJ2-7|TRBD2
TGTGCCAGCAGTTCCGGGACTAGCTCCTACGAGCAGTACTTC
CASSSGTSSYEQYF
>many|TRBV12-3/TRBV12-4|TRBJ1-4|-
TGTGCCAGCAGTTTAAGCCCAAGTGGGGAAAAACTGTTTTTT
CASSLSPSGEKLFF
>many|TRBV5-1|TRBJ2-1|-
TGCGCCAGCAGCGGGGGGGCGAACTCCTACAATGAGCAGTTCTTC
CASSGGANSYNEQFF
>many|TRBV14|TRBJ1-2|-
TGTGCCAGCAGCCAACTGGGAGGCTACACCTTC
CASSQLGGYTF
>many|TRBV10-3|TRBJ2-1|-
TGTGCCATCAGTGAGTCGACGACGGGGGGCGATGAGCAGTTCTTC
CAISESTTGGDEQFF
>-|TRBV6-2/TRBV6-3|TRBJ1-5|-
TGTGCCAGCACGAACCGGGACTCTAATCAGCCCCAGCATTTT
CASTNRDSNQPQHF
>many|TRBV5-1|TRBJ1-1|-
TGCGCCAGCACCAGGGGCGCTGAAGCTTTCTTT
CASTRGAEAFF
>many|TRBV10-3|TRBJ2-3|TRBD1
TGTGCCATCAGGGGGCCCCTAGGGGACAGGAGCACAGATACGCAGTATTTT
CAIRGPLGDRSTDTQYF
>-|TRBV7-3|TRBJ2-3|TRBD2
TGTGCCAGCAGCGACCGTAGCGGGAGGGCCCGAGATACGCAGTATTTT
CASSDRSGRARDTQYF
>many|TRBV6-2/TRBV6-3|TRBJ1-2|-
TGTGCCAGCAGCGGTCTAGACTCCCGGGGCGATGGCTACACCTTC
CASSGLDSRGDGYTF